The rows below give T cell receptor beta chains drawn from one sample of a study of cytomegalovirus exposure and HLA in healthy donors. Libraries were prepared by immunoSEQ multiplex PCR; TCRdb keeps only in-frame clonotypes and omits some of them. This sample carries roughly 180,000 clones, roughly 80% of them seen once, and the ten largest clones take 1.3% to 1.5%. Sequencing was performed on PBMCs. These receptors were collected from a girl aged 5 to 17 in good health and CMV-seropositive. CDR3s include the opening cysteine and the closing phenylalanine or tryptophan. The D gene is left open where the match is weak. Expanded clones are given a class, and other clones once, few, many or no size at all.

cdr3_aa	cdr3_nt	v_call	j_call	cdr3_length	d_call	clone_size
CASSLTELLSGANVLTF	TGTGCCAGCAGCCTCACCGAACTGCTCTCTGGGGCCAACGTCCTGACTTTC	TRBV7-9	TRBJ2-6	17	.	few
CASSLLRQGEYGYTF	TGTGCCAGCAGCTTACTGCGGCAGGGGGAGTATGGCTACACCTTC	TRBV7-2	TRBJ1-2	15	TRBD1	.
CASSPGGVNYGYTF	TGTGCCAGCAGCCCCGGCGGGGTTAACTATGGCTACACCTTC	TRBV9	TRBJ1-2	14	.	.
CASSLSSGRARNIQYF	TGTGCCAGCAGCTTAAGTAGCGGGAGGGCCCGAAACATTCAGTACTTC	TRBV11-2	TRBJ2-4	16	TRBD2	.
CASSLWVRGNEQYF	TGTGCCAGCAGCTTGTGGGTCAGGGGTAACGAGCAGTACTTC	TRBV5-6	TRBJ2-7	14	.	.
CAWEGTGLAFF	TGTGCCTGGGAGGGTACAGGGTTGGCTTTCTTT	TRBV30	TRBJ1-1	11	.	few
CASSRKGAVTEAFF	TGTGCCAGCAGTCGCAAGGGGGCGGTCACTGAAGCTTTCTTT	TRBV6-5	TRBJ1-1	14	TRBD1	few
CASSPRTGEAFF	TGTGCCAGCTCACCAAGGACAGGTGAAGCTTTCTTT	TRBV18	TRBJ1-1	12	TRBD1	.
CASSPLTGTGTYEQYF	TGTGCCAGCTCACCATTAACGGGGACAGGGACCTACGAGCAGTACTTC	TRBV18	TRBJ2-7	16	TRBD1	.
CASTRRNINEQFF	TGTGCCAGCACCCGGAGGAATATAAATGAGCAGTTCTTC	TRBV5-4	TRBJ2-1	13	.	once
CASSSTGDSYEQYF	TGTGCCAGCAGCTCGACAGGGGACTCCTACGAGCAGTACTTC	TRBV27	TRBJ2-7	14	TRBD1	once
CASSQKSYNEQFF	TGTGCCAGCAGTCAGAAATCCTACAATGAGCAGTTCTTC	TRBV5-6	TRBJ2-1	13	.	few
CAIGGTYSYEQYF	TGTGCCATAGGCGGGACTTATTCCTACGAGCAGTACTTC	TRBV10-3	TRBJ2-7	13	.	.
CASNQMAGGTGELFF	TGTGCCAGCAACCAGATGGCGGGAGGAACCGGGGAGCTGTTTTTT	TRBV7-8	TRBJ2-2	15	TRBD2	.
CASSQGYGTGNTIYF	TGCGCCAGCAGCCAAGGGTACGGGACTGGAAACACCATATATTTT	TRBV4-1	TRBJ1-3	15	.	.
CSVVARQGAGGYTF	TGCAGCGTTGTGGCCCGTCAGGGGGCAGGCGGCTACACCTTC	TRBV29-1	TRBJ1-2	14	TRBD1	.
CASSLPAGQGKDGYTF	TGTGCCAGCAGTCTCCCGGCGGGACAGGGTAAGGATGGCTACACCTTC	TRBV5-6	TRBJ1-2	16	TRBD1	.
CASSSRVGRPWEEQYF	TGCGCCAGCAGCTCTCGGGTGGGGAGGCCGTGGGAAGAGCAGTACTTC	TRBV4-3	TRBJ2-7	16	.	.
CASTGVGGNQPQHF	TGTGCCAGCACGGGGGTCGGGGGCAATCAGCCCCAGCATTTT	TRBV6-6	TRBJ1-5	14	.	.
CATRGTGSSYEQYF	TGTGCCACCCGCGGGACAGGAAGCTCCTACGAGCAGTACTTC	TRBV15	TRBJ2-7	14	TRBD1	.
CAWNPGQVNTEAFF	TGTGCCTGGAACCCGGGACAGGTAAACACTGAAGCTTTCTTT	TRBV30	TRBJ1-1	14	TRBD1	.
CASSQGGTGGYEQYF	TGCGCCAGCAGCCAAGGTGGGACAGGGGGATACGAGCAGTACTTC	TRBV4-1	TRBJ2-7	15	TRBD1	.
CASSFGTSVYNEQFF	TGCGCCAGCAGCTTCGGGACTAGCGTGTACAATGAGCAGTTCTTC	TRBV5-1	TRBJ2-1	15	TRBD2	.
CAWRTSGSFTGELFF	TGTGCCTGGCGGACTAGCGGGAGTTTTACCGGGGAGCTGTTTTTT	TRBV30	TRBJ2-2	15	TRBD2	.
CASSLRTSGTGRGSEQYF	TGCGCCAGCAGCTTGAGGACCTCCGGGACAGGGAGAGGGAGCGAGCAGTACTTC	TRBV5-1	TRBJ2-7	18	TRBD1	.
CASSEYATDSGANVLTF	TGTGCCAGCAGTGAATATGCCACAGACTCTGGGGCCAACGTCCTGACTTTC	TRBV25-1	TRBJ2-6	17	.	.
CASGAGAINEQFF	TGTGCCAGCGGGGCGGGAGCGATCAATGAGCAGTTCTTC	TRBV7-9	TRBJ2-1	13	TRBD2	.
CASSKGQGPQSEQFF	TGTGCCAGCAGCAAAGGGCAGGGTCCCCAGAGTGAGCAGTTCTTC	TRBV7-3	TRBJ2-1	15	.	few
CASSLGQVLLTEAFF	TGTGCCAGCAGCTTGGGACAGGTGTTACTCACTGAAGCTTTCTTT	TRBV5-6	TRBJ1-1	15	.	.
CAWNLGGNYGYTF	TGTGCCTGGAATTTGGGGGGGAACTATGGCTACACCTTC	TRBV30	TRBJ1-2	13	.	.
CASSSTRTGNEKLFF	TGTGCCAGCAGCTCCACCCGGACGGGGAATGAAAAACTGTTTTTT	TRBV5-8	TRBJ1-4	15	.	few
CASSPRDSHFQETQYF	TGTGCCAGCTCACCCCGGGACAGTCACTTCCAAGAGACCCAGTACTTC	TRBV18	TRBJ2-5	16	TRBD1	.
CASSAPENTEAFF	TGTGCCAGCAGCGCACCAGAGAACACTGAAGCTTTCTTT	TRBV9	TRBJ1-1	13	.	few
CASSQFMMVLRNTEAFF	TGCGCCAGCAGCCAATTTATGATGGTTTTGAGGAACACTGAAGCTTTCTTT	TRBV4-1	TRBJ1-1	17	.	.
CASSPQANTEAFF	TGTGCCAGCAGCCCCCAGGCGAACACTGAAGCTTTCTTT	TRBV5-8	TRBJ1-1	13	.	.
CASEDRESSGNTIYF	TGTGCCAGTGAAGACAGGGAGAGCTCTGGAAACACCATATATTTT	TRBV19	TRBJ1-3	15	TRBD1	once
CASSGGGQGSYYGYTF	TGTGCCAGCAGTGGGGGGGGACAGGGGTCCTACTATGGCTACACCTTC	TRBV6-1	TRBJ1-2	16	TRBD1	.
CASSFRRPGKNTEAFF	TGTGCCAGCAGTTTTAGGAGGCCGGGTAAGAACACTGAAGCTTTCTTT	TRBV27	TRBJ1-1	16	.	.
CASGSYEQYF	TGTGCCAGCGGTAGCTACGAGCAGTACTTC	TRBV7-9	TRBJ2-7	10	.	.
CASSIAAGGLTGELFF	TGTGCCAGTAGTATAGCGGCGGGAGGACTTACCGGGGAGCTGTTTTTT	TRBV19	TRBJ2-2	16	TRBD2	.
CASSQDLRSGSSYNEQFF	TGCGCCAGCAGCCAAGATCTCCGTAGCGGGAGTTCCTACAATGAGCAGTTCTTC	TRBV4-3	TRBJ2-1	18	TRBD2	few